The clone carrying this T cell receptor beta chain was picked up a small number of times. Its antigen remains unknown. The germline V gene has CDR1 MGHRA and CDR2 YSYEKL. The CDR3 extends over 17 amino acids. The germline V and J ends were trimmed by 3 bases and 4 bases, with 18 bases remaining between them. The record originates from a study of T cells after yellow fever vaccination. In the study overall: SMART-Seq v4 Ultra Low Input served to prepare low-cell-number fractions. Findings and caveats of the study: A secondary response was less intense yet reached its peak sooner, at day 5 versus 15. A limited proportion of clonotypes was detected within both the CD4 and CD8 compartments.

Template switching with 5'RACE generated the TCR cDNA and added a universal primer site and UMIs. Using its own MiXCR run on the 5' RACE reads, TCRdb lists one record per CDR3 protein. The data contain hundreds of thousands of distinct CDR3 sequences, about a fifth of them singletons. This chain joins TRBV4-1 and TRBJ2-2; the D is unclear. This receptor was taken from a man between 18 and 35 years old who received the YFV17D yellow fever vaccine. This specimen was PBMCs, taken about 20 days after the first yellow fever vaccination. The CDR3 DNA is TGCGCCAGCAGCCATTCGCAACGAGGTTTTGGCACCGGGGAGCTGTTTTTT. This sequence encodes CASSHSQRGFGTGELFF.